This T cell receptor (beta chain) comes out of a study of T-cell reconstitution after alpha-beta-depleted transplantation in children. This clonotype was detected many times. Its target is not known. The TCRbeta library was prepared with unique molecular identifiers. MiXCR was run by TCRdb on the PCR reads, yielding one entry per CDR3 protein. The table shows approximately 110,000 distinct CDR3 sequences, with around 23% occurring only once. Study-level points and caveats: The study reportedly traced alpha-beta T cells about two months after transplant to several hundred expanded graft clones. Surviving recipient T cells and thymic progenitors underlay high day-60 TCRbeta diversity in some patients.

There are 14 residues in the CDR3. Germline V gene lookup returns CDR1 DFQATT and CDR2 SNEGSKA (reference sequence). The V gene end was trimmed by 5 bases and the J gene end by 4 bases; junction bases not matched to a gene: 8. This chain links TRBV20-1 with TRBJ2-7, with 10 bases identical to TRBD2. Sequences were derived from PBMCs, mostly from graft donor cells, sampled 180 days after TCRalphabeta/CD19-depleted stem cell transplant. This clonotype was obtained from a male patient between 2 and 15 years old who had a stem cell transplant for chronic granulomatous disease, so the T cells may come from the graft donor. The CDR3 spells CSASPLAGRYEQYF. The CDR3 DNA reads TGCAGTGCTTCTCCACTAGCGGGAAGGTACGAGCAGTACTTC.